This T cell receptor (beta chain) comes out of a study of vaccination and CD4 T cells after COVID-19. In the study overall: Ranging from 14 to 241, the interval between dose two and post-vaccine sampling had a median of approximately 67 days.

As to treatment: roughly 10-day PBMC culture with coronavirus spike peptide pools or control peptides (ViraFEST assay). Samples of CD4+ T cells were obtained from the unexposed donor before the COVID-19 pandemic (2011-2018). Half-medium changes with fresh IL-2 medium occurred on days 3 and 7. Negative-selection isolation of CD4+ T cells was performed after approximately 11 days of culture. This clonotype was detected a few times. Antigen specificity is unknown. Cultured CD4+ T cell DNA was sequenced using the Oncomine TCR Beta short-read assay. TCRdb redid the calling of the PCR reads with MiXCR, one entry per CDR3 protein. The sample includes 4,500 to 5,500 distinct CDR3 sequences, 39% of them seen just once. CDR1 and CDR2 from the germline V gene are MNHEY and SVGAGI. The CDR3 has 17 amino acids. The V end lost 0 bases, the J end lost 6 bases, and 20 bases lay between the germline ends.

The chain uses TRBV6-5 and TRBJ1-2; D not resolved. The source of this sequence is a human donor in good health. Sequencing input: CD4+ T cells from blood, cultured in vitro. The chain's CDR3 is CASSYSLNLQDINGYTF. The DNA of the CDR3 is TGTGCCAGCAGTTACTCGCTAAACTTACAAGACATAAATGGCTACACCTTC.